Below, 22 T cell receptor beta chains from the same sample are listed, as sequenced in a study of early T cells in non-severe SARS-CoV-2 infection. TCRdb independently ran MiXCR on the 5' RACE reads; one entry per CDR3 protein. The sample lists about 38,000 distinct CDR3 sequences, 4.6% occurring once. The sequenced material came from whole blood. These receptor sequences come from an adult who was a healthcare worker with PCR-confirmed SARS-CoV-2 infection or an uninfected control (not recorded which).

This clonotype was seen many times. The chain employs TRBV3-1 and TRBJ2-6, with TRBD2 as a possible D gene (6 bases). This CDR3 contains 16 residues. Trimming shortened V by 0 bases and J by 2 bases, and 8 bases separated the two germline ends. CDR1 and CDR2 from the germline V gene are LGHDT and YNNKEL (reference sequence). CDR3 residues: CASSQEWRAGANVLTF. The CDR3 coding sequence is TGTGCCAGCAGCCAAGAATGGAGGGCTGGGGCCAACGTCCTGACTTTC.

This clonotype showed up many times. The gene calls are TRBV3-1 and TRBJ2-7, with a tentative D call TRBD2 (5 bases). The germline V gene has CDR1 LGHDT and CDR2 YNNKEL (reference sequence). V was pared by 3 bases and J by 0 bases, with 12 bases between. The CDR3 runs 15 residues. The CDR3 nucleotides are TGTGCCAGCAGCCAGGGGAGCGCCCGCTCCTACGAGCAGTACTTC. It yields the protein CASSQGSARSYEQYF.

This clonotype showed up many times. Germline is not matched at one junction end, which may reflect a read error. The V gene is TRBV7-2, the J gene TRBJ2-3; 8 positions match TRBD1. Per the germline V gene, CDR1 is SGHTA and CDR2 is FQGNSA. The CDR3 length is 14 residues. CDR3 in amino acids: CASRLDRGTDTQYF. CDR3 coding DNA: TGTGCCAGCAGGTTAGACAGGGGTACAGATACGCAGTATTTT.

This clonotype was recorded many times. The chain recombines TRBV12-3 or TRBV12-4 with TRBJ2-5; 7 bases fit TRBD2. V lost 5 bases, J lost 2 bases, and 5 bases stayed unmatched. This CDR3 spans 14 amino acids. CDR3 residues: CASSPRTRQETQYF. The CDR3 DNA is TGTGCCAGCAGTCCAAGGACTAGGCAAGAGACCCAGTACTTC.

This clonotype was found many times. The CDR3 reads CASSLSGRGNSPLHF. CDR3 in DNA: TGTGCCAGCAGCCTTTCCGGGAGAGGGAATTCACCCCTCCACTTT. This rearrangement joins TRBV11-2 to TRBJ1-6; D call uncertain. Between the trimmed V and J ends, which lost 5 bases and 7 bases, there was a span of 15 bases. In germline, CDR1 is SGHAT, CDR2 FQNNGV. The CDR3 spans 15 residues.

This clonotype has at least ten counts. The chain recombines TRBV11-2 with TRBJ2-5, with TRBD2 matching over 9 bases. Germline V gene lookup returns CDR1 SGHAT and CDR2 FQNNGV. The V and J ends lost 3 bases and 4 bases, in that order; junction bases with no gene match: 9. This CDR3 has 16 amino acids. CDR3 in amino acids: CASSFLGASGIETQYF. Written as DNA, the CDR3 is TGTGCCAGCAGCTTCCTGGGGGCTAGCGGGATAGAGACCCAGTACTTC.

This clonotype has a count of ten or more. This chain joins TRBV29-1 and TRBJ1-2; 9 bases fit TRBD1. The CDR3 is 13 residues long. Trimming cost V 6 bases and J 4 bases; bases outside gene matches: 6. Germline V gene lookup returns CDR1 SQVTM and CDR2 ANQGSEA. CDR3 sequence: CSVGTGQTYGYTF. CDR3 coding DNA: TGCAGCGTAGGGACAGGGCAGACCTATGGCTACACCTTC.

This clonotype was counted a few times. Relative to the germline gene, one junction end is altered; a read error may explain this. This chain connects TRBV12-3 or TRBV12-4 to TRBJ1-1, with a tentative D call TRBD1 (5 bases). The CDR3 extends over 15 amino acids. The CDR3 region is CASSPGGVLNTETFF. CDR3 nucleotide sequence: TGTGCCAGCAGCCCCGGGGGGGTTCTGAACACTGAAACTTTCTTT.

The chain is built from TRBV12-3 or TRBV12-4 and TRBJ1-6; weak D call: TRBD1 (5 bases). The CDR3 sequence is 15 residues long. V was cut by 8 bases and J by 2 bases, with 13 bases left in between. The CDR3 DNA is TGTGCCAGCTGGGGAGGGGATGCCTATAATTCACCCCTCCACTTT. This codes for CASWGGDAYNSPLHF.

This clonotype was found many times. CDR3 sequence reads: CASSQEIFGTANSPLHF. CDR3 in DNA: TGTGCCAGCAGCCAAGAAATATTCGGGACAGCAAATTCACCCCTCCACTTT. The genes are TRBV14 and TRBJ1-6; 7 bases are a match to TRBD1. The V segment lost 0 bases and the J segment 7 bases; nucleotides outside the gene matches: 9. The CDR3 spans 17 residues. Germline CDR1 is SGHDN and CDR2 is FVKESK.

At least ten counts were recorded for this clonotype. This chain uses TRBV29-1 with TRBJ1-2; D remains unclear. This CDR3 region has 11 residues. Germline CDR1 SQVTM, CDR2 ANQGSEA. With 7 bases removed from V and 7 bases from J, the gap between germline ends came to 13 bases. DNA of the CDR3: TGCAGCGCTCCCTTCGACTCTGGCTACACCTTC. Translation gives CSAPFDSGYTF.

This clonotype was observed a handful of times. This CDR3 reads CASSPLAGGTGELFF. The CDR3 DNA follows: TGTGCCAGCAGCCCACTAGCGGGAGGCACCGGGGAGCTGTTTTTT. The J gene is TRBJ2-2, the V gene TRBV4-2, with TRBD2 identical over 12 bases. With 4 bases clipped from V and 4 bases from J, the junction kept 1 base outside the gene matches. The V gene's germline CDR1 is LGHNA and CDR2 YNFKEQ. CDR3 size: 15 residues.

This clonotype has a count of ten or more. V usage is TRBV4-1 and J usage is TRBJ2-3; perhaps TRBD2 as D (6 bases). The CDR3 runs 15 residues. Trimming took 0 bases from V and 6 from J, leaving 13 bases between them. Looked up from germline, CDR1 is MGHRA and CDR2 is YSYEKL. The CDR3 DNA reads TGCGCCAGCAGCCAAGATCCGCAGGGACTGGATACGCAGTATTTT. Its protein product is CASSQDPQGLDTQYF.

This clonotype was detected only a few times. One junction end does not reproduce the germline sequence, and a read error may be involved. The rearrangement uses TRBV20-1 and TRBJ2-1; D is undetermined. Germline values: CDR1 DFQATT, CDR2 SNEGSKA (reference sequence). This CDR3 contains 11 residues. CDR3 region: CSASIRRYRVF. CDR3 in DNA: TGCAGTGCTAGTATTAGGCGATATCGGGTCTTC.

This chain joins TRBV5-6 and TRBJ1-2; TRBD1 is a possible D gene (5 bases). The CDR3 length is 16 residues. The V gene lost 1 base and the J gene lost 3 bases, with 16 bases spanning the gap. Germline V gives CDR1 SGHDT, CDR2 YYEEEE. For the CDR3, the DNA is TGTGCCAGCAGCTTGAGAGGGACCTTTCAGGACTATGGCTACACCTTC. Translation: CASSLRGTFQDYGYTF.

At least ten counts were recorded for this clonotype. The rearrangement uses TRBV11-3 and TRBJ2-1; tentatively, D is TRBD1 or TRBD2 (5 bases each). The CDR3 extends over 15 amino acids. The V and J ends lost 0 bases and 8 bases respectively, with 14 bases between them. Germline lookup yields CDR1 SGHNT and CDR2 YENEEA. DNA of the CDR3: TGTGCCAGCAGCTTAGATGGGATGGGGCGGGATGAGCAGTTCTTC. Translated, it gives CASSLDGMGRDEQFF.

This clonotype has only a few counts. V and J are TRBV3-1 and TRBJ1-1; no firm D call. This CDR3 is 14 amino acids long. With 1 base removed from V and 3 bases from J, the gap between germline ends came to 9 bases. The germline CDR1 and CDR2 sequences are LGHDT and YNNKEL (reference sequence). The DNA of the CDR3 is TGTGCCAGCAGCCAAGCGTGGGGAGACACTGAAGCTTTCTTT. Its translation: CASSQAWGDTEAFF.

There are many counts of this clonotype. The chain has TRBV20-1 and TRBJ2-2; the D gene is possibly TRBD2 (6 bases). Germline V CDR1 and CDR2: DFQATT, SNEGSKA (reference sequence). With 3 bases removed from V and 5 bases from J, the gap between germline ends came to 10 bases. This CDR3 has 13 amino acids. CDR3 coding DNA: TGCAGTGCTAGTCCCGCGGGGACCGGGGAGCTGTTTTTT. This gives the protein CSASPAGTGELFF.

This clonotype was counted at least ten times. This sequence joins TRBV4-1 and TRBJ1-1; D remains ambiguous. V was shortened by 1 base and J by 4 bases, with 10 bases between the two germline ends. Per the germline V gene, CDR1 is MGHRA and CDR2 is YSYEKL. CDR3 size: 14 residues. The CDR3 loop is CASSQVGRITEAFF. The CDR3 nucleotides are TGCGCCAGCAGCCAAGTCGGACGGATCACTGAAGCTTTCTTT.

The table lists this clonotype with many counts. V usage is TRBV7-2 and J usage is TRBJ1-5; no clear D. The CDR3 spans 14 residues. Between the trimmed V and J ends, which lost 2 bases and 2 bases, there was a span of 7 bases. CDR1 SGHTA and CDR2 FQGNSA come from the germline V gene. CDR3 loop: CASSLSGGNQPQHF. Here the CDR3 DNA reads TGTGCCAGCAGCTTATCCGGGGGCAATCAGCCCCAGCATTTT. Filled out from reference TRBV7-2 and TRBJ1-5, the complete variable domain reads GAGVSQSPSNKVTEKGKDVELRCDPISGHTALYWYRQSLGQGLEFLIYFQGNSAPDKSGLPSDRFSAERTGGSVSTLTIQRTQQEDSAVYLCASSLSGGNQPQHFGDGTRLSIL.

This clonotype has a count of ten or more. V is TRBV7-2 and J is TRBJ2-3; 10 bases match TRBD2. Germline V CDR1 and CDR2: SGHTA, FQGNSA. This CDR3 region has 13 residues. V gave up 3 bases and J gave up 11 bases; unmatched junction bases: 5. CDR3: CASSLLAGAQQYF. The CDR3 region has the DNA TGTGCCAGCAGCTTGCTAGCGGGGGCACAGCAGTATTTT.

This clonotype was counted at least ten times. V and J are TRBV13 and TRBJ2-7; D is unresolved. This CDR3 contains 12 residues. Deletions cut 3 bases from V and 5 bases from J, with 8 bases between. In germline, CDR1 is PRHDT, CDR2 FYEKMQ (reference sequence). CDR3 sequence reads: CASSFSLDEQYF. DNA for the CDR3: TGTGCCAGCAGCTTTAGTCTCGACGAGCAGTACTTC.